One and the same sample provided the 29 T cell receptor beta chains below, sequenced in a study of blood T cell repertoires in COVID-19. TCRdb's table, derived via immunoSEQ multiplex PCR, lists solely in-frame clones and lacks some. Found here are 150,000 to 250,000 clones, around 95% of them singletons; the top ten hold approximately 0.69%. The sequencing input was peripheral blood. The receptors derive from a young man with COVID-19, enrolled during active disease.

The chain's CDR3 is CASSYSGGHGVQTQYF. The CDR3 DNA reads as TGTGCCAGCAGTTACTCGGGGGGGCACGGGGTGCAGACCCAGTACTTC. V and J are TRBV6-2 or TRBV6-3 and TRBJ2-5, with a weak D call TRBD2 (7 bases). This CDR3 region has 16 residues. Germline CDR1 reads MNHEY; CDR2 reads SVGEGT. Deletions cut 0 bases from V and 6 bases from J, with 17 bases between.

This clone was observed a single time. The genes are TRBV11-2 and TRBJ1-3; D remains ambiguous. Trimming removed 8 bases from V and 4 bases from J, with 12 bases in between. The germline V gene encodes CDR1 SGHAT and CDR2 FQNNGV. The CDR3 consists of 13 residues. CDR3 in DNA: TGTGCCAGCCGAACTATCGGAGGAAACACCATATATTTT. This encodes CASRTIGGNTIYF.

This sequence joins TRBV15 and TRBJ1-2; D may be TRBD1 (6 bases). The V and J ends lost 6 bases and 1 base respectively, with 15 bases between them. This CDR3 is built from 15 residues. Germline lookup yields CDR1 LNHNV and CDR2 YYDKDF (reference sequence). CDR3 in amino acids: CATRFLLGHNYGYTF. In DNA, the CDR3 is TGTGCCACCAGATTCCTATTGGGACATAACTATGGCTACACCTTC.

This clone occurred once. This chain links TRBV10-3 with TRBJ1-2, with a possible D match to TRBD1 (6 bases). This CDR3 contains 15 residues. Trimming cost V 0 bases and J 4 bases, with 12 bases left between them. Germline CDR1 reads ENHRY; CDR2 reads SYGVKD. CDR3 nucleotide sequence: TGTGCCATCAGTGAGTCGTTGGGGGCGACCTATGGCTACACCTTC. Protein product: CAISESLGATYGYTF.

This clone was seen once. The chain has TRBV18 and TRBJ2-7, with D perhaps matching TRBD2 (6 bases). V was shortened by 4 bases and J by 2 bases, with 12 bases between the two germline ends. Germline CDR1 reads KGHSH; CDR2 reads LQKENI. The CDR3 extends over 14 amino acids. Written as DNA, the CDR3 is TGTGCCAGCTCACTACGGGACTCCCCCTACGAGCAGTACTTC. This codes for CASSLRDSPYEQYF.

This clone was detected once. V and J are TRBV6-5 and TRBJ2-7; TRBD2 matches at 11 bases. J was trimmed by 2 bases and V by 5 bases; bases with no gene match: 2. CDR1 is MNHEY and CDR2 is SVGAGI in the germline V gene. The CDR3 is made up of 14 amino acids. The CDR3 loop is CASSQTSGAYEQYF. CDR3 DNA sequence: TGTGCCAGCAGTCAGACTAGCGGGGCCTACGAGCAGTACTTC.

There are a few counts of this clone. The rearrangement uses TRBV5-1 and TRBJ2-2; 7 positions match TRBD1. Germline V lookup: CDR1 SGHRS, CDR2 YFSETQ. J gave up 5 bases and V 3 bases, and 4 bases lay outside the gene matches. The CDR3 is 14 amino acids. CDR3 in DNA: TGCGCCAGCAGCTCGAGACAGGGAACCGGGGAGCTGTTTTTT. It specifies CASSSRQGTGELFF. The full variable domain, its missing parts supplied by reference TRBV5-1 and TRBJ2-2, is KAGVTQTPRYLIKTRGQQVTLSCSPISGHRSVSWYQQTPGQGLQFLFEYFSETQRNKGNFPGRFSGRQFSNSRSEMNVSTLELGDSALYLCASSSRQGTGELFFGEGSRLTVL.

The rearrangement links TRBV20-1 to TRBJ1-1; D uncertain. The germline CDR1 and CDR2 sequences are DFQATT and SNEGSKA (reference sequence). The CDR3 consists of 11 residues. Trimming cost V 3 bases and J 7 bases, with 9 bases left between them. CDR3 in amino acids: CSASAEVEAFF. CDR3 in DNA: TGCAGTGCTAGTGCGGAGGTTGAAGCTTTCTTT.

The chain has TRBV5-3 and TRBJ2-1, with a weak D call TRBD2 (6 bases). TRBV5-3 qualifies as an ORF whose function is uncertain. The CDR3 is 13 residues long. Trimming shortened V by 7 bases and J by 8 bases, and 16 bases separated the two germline ends. CDR3 residues: CARGRECADEQFF. As DNA, the CDR3 is TGTGCCAGAGGGCGGGAATGCGCGGATGAGCAGTTCTTC.

This rearrangement joins TRBV2 to TRBJ1-6; 9 nucleotides line up with TRBD1. Germline trimming cut 8 bases from V and 7 bases from J; bases unmatched to any gene: 9. The CDR3 consists of 15 residues. Germline V lookup: CDR1 SNHLY, CDR2 FYNNEI. CDR3 sequence reads: CASSQQGARNSPLHF. DNA of the CDR3: TGTGCCAGCTCCCAACAGGGGGCGCGAAATTCACCCCTCCACTTT.

The chain combines TRBV5-4 with TRBJ1-5; no reliable D call. This CDR3 has 13 residues. CDR1 is SGHNT and CDR2 is YYREEE in the germline V gene (reference sequence). Trimming removed 0 bases at V and 4 bases at J, with 5 bases between. The DNA for the CDR3 is TGTGCCAGCAGCTTGGTCCCAAATCAGCCCCAGCATTTT. Translation gives CASSLVPNQPQHF.

J is TRBJ1-6 and V is TRBV2; D unclear. CDR1 and CDR2 (germline): SNHLY, FYNNEI. The CDR3 contains 13 residues. V was cut by 4 bases and J by 7 bases, with 8 bases left in between. CDR3 DNA sequence: TGTGCCAGCAGTGTGGGCAGCAATTCACCCCTCCACTTT. Its protein is CASSVGSNSPLHF.

The chain recombines TRBV6-1 with TRBJ1-6, with D perhaps matching TRBD1 (5 bases). Germline loops: CDR1 MNHNS, CDR2 SASEGT. V lost 1 base to trimming and J lost 9 bases, with 10 bases between them. The CDR3 is 14 amino acids. CDR3 sequence: CASSEGGGSSPLHF. DNA of the CDR3: TGTGCCAGCAGTGAAGGGGGGGGGAGTTCACCCCTCCACTTT.

The chain links TRBV27 to TRBJ2-3; D is perhaps TRBD1 (6 bases). Between the trimmed V and J ends, which lost 5 bases and 0 bases, there was a span of 15 bases. The CDR3 is 16 amino acids. Germline lookup yields CDR1 MNHEY and CDR2 SMNVEV (reference sequence). CDR3 sequence (DNA): TGTGCCAGCAGTCCCTATCGACAGGTTAGCACAGATACGCAGTATTTT. Translating it yields CASSPYRQVSTDTQYF.

The chain recombines TRBV30 with TRBJ1-5; D not resolved. From germline, CDR1 is GTSNPN and CDR2 SVGIG (reference sequence). Trimming stripped 0 bases from V and 0 bases from J, with 9 bases between. The CDR3 has 15 residues. CDR3 nucleotide sequence: TGTGCCTGGAGTGTAGCGGGAAATAGCAATCAGCCCCAGCATTTT. It yields the protein CAWSVAGNSNQPQHF.

The rearrangement joins TRBV19 to TRBJ1-5, with D hard to call. The CDR3 length is 12 residues. From germline, CDR1 is LNHDA and CDR2 SQIVND (reference sequence). V dropped 5 bases and J dropped 8 bases, with 10 bases sitting between them. The CDR3: CASSPGREPQHF. CDR3 in DNA: TGTGCCAGTAGTCCTGGTCGGGAGCCCCAGCATTTT.

The chain recombines TRBV5-1 with TRBJ2-4; tentatively, D is TRBD2 (6 bases). Trimming removed 1 base from V and 7 bases from J, with 18 bases in between. Per the germline V gene, CDR1 is SGHRS and CDR2 is YFSETQ. CDR3 length equals 16 residues. In nucleotides, the CDR3 is TGCGCCAGCAGCTTGATTAGTGCAGGAGGAGGGAACATTCAGTACTTC. Its protein product is CASSLISAGGGNIQYF.

This sequence joins TRBV6-5 and TRBJ1-2; 7 nucleotides line up with TRBD1. Trimming cost V 6 bases and J 4 bases; bases outside gene matches: 8. This CDR3 is 14 amino acids long. From germline, CDR1 is MNHEY and CDR2 SVGAGI. The CDR3 sequence: CASRRQGHGYGYTF. The CDR3 region has the DNA TGTGCCAGCAGACGACAGGGTCACGGCTATGGCTACACCTTC.

This clone was recorded once. This sequence joins TRBV19 and TRBJ1-1; D perhaps matches TRBD1 (6 bases). V lost 6 bases and J 6 bases, leaving 17 bases between the germline ends. The CDR3 has 14 residues. Germline V gives CDR1 LNHDA, CDR2 SQIVND (reference sequence). The DNA for the CDR3 is TGTGCCAGTAGGAAACAGGGAGAAGGGGCTGAAGCTTTCTTT. It specifies CASRKQGEGAEAFF. Full variable domain (rest looked up from reference TRBV19 and TRBJ1-1): DGGITQSPKYLFRKEGQNVTLSCEQNLNHDAMYWYRQDPGQGLRLIYYSQIVNDFQKGDIAEGYSVSREKKESFPLTVTSAQKNPTAFYLCASRKQGEGAEAFFGQGTRLTVV.

As for this clone: Other DNA sequences from this sample encode an identical CDR3 as well. The chain combines TRBV6-5 with TRBJ1-1; 7 bases are shared with TRBD1. V trimming: 0 bases; J trimming: 4 bases; junction bases outside the gene matches: 2. Germline CDR1 and CDR2: MNHEY and SVGAGI. The CDR3 is 14 amino acids. The CDR3 DNA sequence: TGTGCCAGCAGTTACTCGACAGGGTCCACTGAAGCTTTCTTT. Translating it yields CASSYSTGSTEAFF.

The V call is TRBV3-1 (or the pseudogene TRBV3-2), the J call TRBJ1-1; 9 nucleotides match TRBD1. V was pared by 4 bases and J by 2 bases, with 11 bases of the junction left unmatched. Germline CDR1 reads LGHDT; CDR2 reads YNNKEL (reference sequence). The CDR3 has 17 residues. CDR3 sequence reads: CASSPKFADRGNTEAFF. In DNA, the CDR3 is TGTGCCAGCAGCCCCAAATTTGCGGACAGGGGTAACACTGAAGCTTTCTTT.

DNA of the CDR3: TGTGCCAGCAGCCAGGGGAGATTCCCTGGAAACACCATATATTTT. This gives the protein CASSQGRFPGNTIYF. V is TRBV3-1 (or the pseudogene TRBV3-2) and J is TRBJ1-3; D not certain. Looked up from germline, CDR1 is LGHDT and CDR2 is YNNKEL (reference sequence). V lost 3 bases and J 2 bases, leaving 11 bases between the germline ends. The CDR3 runs to 15 residues.

The chain uses TRBV7-2 and TRBJ2-5; TRBD2 aligns across 11 bases. The germline V gene has CDR1 SGHTA and CDR2 FQGNSA. The CDR3 is made up of 16 amino acids. The trim removed 3 bases at V and 10 bases at J, leaving 13 bases unmatched. The CDR3 reads CASSFSPRTSGLIQYF. CDR3 nucleotide sequence: TGTGCCAGCAGCTTCAGTCCGAGGACTAGCGGGTTAATCCAGTACTTC.

This chain joins TRBV27 and TRBJ1-6; 9 bases map to TRBD1. This CDR3 comprises 14 residues. J lost 7 bases, V lost 8 bases, and 6 bases had no gene match. In germline, CDR1 is MNHEY, CDR2 SMNVEV (reference sequence). In DNA, the CDR3 is TGTGCCAGCCCCGGGACAGGGCTCAATTCACCCCTCCACTTT. This translates into CASPGTGLNSPLHF.

This clone is a singleton in its sample. The CDR3 loop is CASSHLQGAKSCFF. CDR3 sequence (DNA): TGTGCCAGCAGCCATTTACAGGGGGCTAAGTCTTGCTTCTTC. This chain links TRBV4-2 with TRBJ2-1, with 9 bases fitting TRBD1. V shed 3 bases, J shed 16 bases, and the junction held 13 bases outside the gene matches. Per germline, CDR1 LGHNA and CDR2 YNFKEQ. The CDR3 totals 14 residues.

V is TRBV13 and J is TRBJ1-2; possible D gene TRBD1, 5 bases. Germline CDR1 is PRHDT and CDR2 is FYEKMQ (reference sequence). The CDR3 is made up of 16 amino acids. Trimming shortened V by 3 bases and J by 2 bases, and 16 bases separated the two germline ends. CDR3 coding DNA: TGTGCCAGCAGCTTGGGAACCGGGGGAGTAAACTATGGCTACACCTTC. Its translation: CASSLGTGGVNYGYTF.

This rearrangement joins TRBV29-1 to TRBJ2-1; TRBD2 aligns across 10 bases. The CDR3 length is 15 residues. The junction had 17 bases not matched to a gene; V was cut back by 6 bases and J by 12 bases. Germline CDR1 SQVTM, CDR2 ANQGSEA. The CDR3 DNA reads as TGCAGCGTCGCGGGGCTAGCGGGGGCTATAAGCGGGCAGTTCTTC. Translated, it gives CSVAGLAGAISGQFF.

The chain combines TRBV5-1 with TRBJ1-2, with TRBD1 matching 11 bases. The CDR3 has 15 amino acids. Germline V gene sequence: CDR1 SGHRS, CDR2 YFSETQ. V dropped 4 bases and J dropped 1; count of bases not matched to a gene: 3. This chain's CDR3 is CASSTGTGGNYGYTF. The CDR3 DNA is TGCGCCAGCAGCACCGGGACAGGGGGTAACTATGGCTACACCTTC.

This chain joins TRBV11-1 and TRBJ1-1, with 9 bases that match TRBD1. Germline V CDR1 and CDR2: SGHAT, FQDESV (reference sequence). V lost 3 bases to trimming and J lost 1 base; unmatched junction nucleotides: 3. The CDR3 consists of 15 residues. DNA of the CDR3: TGTGCCAGCAGCTTGGGACAGGGCACGAACACTGAAGCTTTCTTT. Translation gives CASSLGQGTNTEAFF.